One and the same sample provided the 19 T cell receptor beta chains below, sequenced in a study of radiation and T cells in renal cell carcinoma. Data came from immunoSEQ multiplex PCR; TCRdb stores just in-frame clones and leaves some out. The sample lists about 76,000 clones, 80% to 90% occurring once. The time point here: blood 4 weeks post-SBRT, at nephrectomy. The treatment denotes: 15 Gy SBRT to primary tumor, nephrectomy 4 weeks later. This specimen consisted of blood, obtained from a patient whose treatment included radiotherapy and nephrectomy. These receptors originate from a woman in her 70s with renal cell carcinoma.

V usage is TRBV7-9 and J usage is TRBJ1-6, with no clear D. The germline V gene encodes CDR1 SEHNR and CDR2 FQNEAQ (reference sequence). V was clipped by 5 bases and J by 13 bases, with 9 bases between them. The CDR3 has 11 residues. The CDR3 DNA is TGTGCCAGCAGCCTGACTGATCCCCTCCACTTT. Translated: CASSLTDPLHF.

V usage is TRBV5-6 and J usage is TRBJ2-5; no clear D gene. Germline assignment: CDR1 SGHDT and CDR2 YYEEEE. Trimming took off 0 bases at V and 2 bases at J, with 11 bases between the two ends. The CDR3 length is 15 residues. CDR3: CASSLAARLQETQYF. CDR3 DNA: TGTGCCAGCAGCTTGGCGGCCCGATTACAAGAGACCCAGTACTTC.

The genes are TRBV27 and TRBJ2-3; 7 positions match TRBD2. Germline-derived CDR1 and CDR2 are MNHEY and SMNVEV (reference sequence). V dropped 5 bases and J dropped 2; count of bases not matched to a gene: 10. The CDR3 loop spans 16 amino acids. The CDR3 DNA reads TGTGCCAGCAGTGAATCTAGCGGCATATCCACAGATACGCAGTATTTT. Encoded protein: CASSESSGISTDTQYF.

CDR3 amino acids: CASSLVTSEHEQFF. For the CDR3, the DNA is TGCGCCAGCAGCTTGGTTACTTCTGAGCATGAGCAGTTCTTC. V usage is TRBV5-1 and J usage is TRBJ2-1; the D is unclear. This CDR3 is built from 14 residues. V was trimmed by 0 bases and J by 8 bases, leaving 12 bases between them. Germline values: CDR1 SGHRS, CDR2 YFSETQ.

V is TRBV19 and J is TRBJ1-6; D remains unclear. Germline V gene data show CDR1 as LNHDA and CDR2 as SQIVND (reference sequence). The CDR3 consists of 13 residues. V was trimmed by 0 bases and J by 8 bases, leaving 5 bases between them. The CDR3 reads CASSIDRYSPLHF. The CDR3, as DNA: TGTGCCAGTAGTATAGACAGGTATTCACCCCTCCACTTT.

The chain's CDR3 is CASSNSAISGNTIYF. The CDR3, as DNA: TGTGCCAGTAGTAACAGCGCGATCTCTGGAAACACCATATATTTT. This chain connects TRBV19 to TRBJ1-3; D unclear. Trimming shortened V by 4 bases and J by 0 bases, and 10 bases separated the two germline ends. CDR1 and CDR2 (germline): LNHDA, SQIVND (reference sequence). CDR3 length: 15 amino acids. The variable domain in full, with the rest retrieved from reference TRBV19 and TRBJ1-3, is DGGITQSPKYLFRKEGQNVTLSCEQNLNHDAMYWYRQDPGQGLRLIYYSQIVNDFQKGDIAEGYSVSREKKESFPLTVTSAQKNPTAFYLCASSNSAISGNTIYFGEGSWLTVV.

The gene calls are TRBV7-2 and TRBJ2-7, with TRBD1 matching over 7 bases. The V and J ends lost 5 bases and 1 base, in that order; junction bases with no gene match: 2. Germline CDR1 reads SGHTA; CDR2 reads FQGNSA. This CDR3 is 13 amino acids long. The CDR3 sequence: CASSTTGSYEQYF. The CDR3 coding sequence is TGTGCCAGCAGCACGACAGGGTCCTACGAGCAGTACTTC.

The chain has TRBV7-2 and TRBJ2-3; 8 bases line up with TRBD1. Trimming took 2 bases from V and 1 from J; bases not matched to a gene: 11. Germline V gives CDR1 SGHTA, CDR2 FQGNSA. The CDR3 contains 18 residues. CDR3 protein: CASSLRRDRWVGTDTQYF. CDR3 bases: TGTGCCAGCAGCTTAAGAAGGGACAGGTGGGTCGGCACAGATACGCAGTATTTT.

The chain joins TRBV7-3 to TRBJ2-3; 7 bases match TRBD2. After removal of 4 bases from V and 4 bases from J, the junction contained 8 bases not matched to a gene. The length of the CDR3 is 15 residues. Germline CDR1 is SGHTA and CDR2 is FQGTGA. The CDR3 nucleotides read TGTGCCAGCAGCTCGGGACTGGGGAGGGCAGATACGCAGTATTTT. Protein product: CASSSGLGRADTQYF. Based on the CDR3 plus reference TRBV7-3 and TRBJ2-3, the full variable domain is GAGVSQTPSNKVTEKGKYVELRCDPISGHTALYWYRQSLGQGPEFLIYFQGTGAADDSGLPNDRFFAVRPEGSVSTLKIQRTERGDSAVYLCASSSGLGRADTQYFGPGTRLTVL.

J is TRBJ1-1 and V is TRBV5-5; D is unclear. V lost 2 bases and J lost 0, with 14 bases in between. Germline-derived CDR1 and CDR2 are SGHKS and YYEKEE (reference sequence). This CDR3 is 16 amino acids long. CDR3 residues: CASSFRRTNMNTEAFF. CDR3 in DNA: TGTGCCAGCAGCTTCCGGCGAACTAACATGAACACTGAAGCTTTCTTT.

V usage is TRBV6-5 and J usage is TRBJ1-5; D gene ambiguous. Trimming took 0 bases from V and 5 from J, leaving 8 bases between them. Germline V CDR1 and CDR2: MNHEY, SVGAGI. The CDR3 length is 14 residues. CDR3 protein: CASSYSSQDQPQHF. CDR3 nucleotides: TGTGCCAGCAGTTACTCGAGCCAGGATCAGCCCCAGCATTTT.

Points on this clone: The sample holds other DNA sequences that translate to the same CDR3. The rearrangement links TRBV7-2 to TRBJ2-7; no reliable D call. V was shortened by 0 bases and J by 1 base, with 4 bases between the two germline ends. Germline-derived CDR1 and CDR2 are SGHTA and FQGNSA. This CDR3 comprises 13 residues. In DNA, the CDR3 is TGTGCCAGCAGCTTAGCGGGGTCCTACGAGCAGTACTTC. Translation: CASSLAGSYEQYF.

This sequence joins TRBV29-1 and TRBJ1-2; the D gene is possibly TRBD1 (6 bases). The CDR3 runs 13 residues. Germline V lookup: CDR1 SQVTM, CDR2 ANQGSEA. Trimming removed 6 bases from V and 8 bases from J, with 19 bases in between. CDR3 residues: CSVDPGHLLGYTF. The CDR3 DNA is TGCAGCGTAGACCCGGGACACCTCTTGGGCTACACCTTC. Complete variable domain (other parts from reference TRBV29-1 and TRBJ1-2): SAVISQKPSRDICQRGTSLTIQCQVDSQVTMMFWYRQQPGQSLTLIATANQGSEATYESGFVIDKFPISRPNLTFSTLTVSNMSPEDSSIYLCSVDPGHLLGYTFGSGTRLTVV.

This chain connects TRBV6-6 to TRBJ1-3; D call uncertain. This CDR3 has 16 amino acids. Germline V gene sequence: CDR1 MNHNY, CDR2 SVGAGI (reference sequence). Trimming left V 6 bases short and J 2 bases short, with 17 bases between. The CDR3 DNA is TGTGCCAGCAGCTATGCTCAGGTTCTTCCTGGAAACACCATATATTTT. Residues: CASSYAQVLPGNTIYF.

The chain employs TRBV6-5 and TRBJ2-7; 10 bases are shared with TRBD1. V was pared by 5 bases and J by 3 bases, with 7 bases of the junction left unmatched. Looked up from germline, CDR1 is MNHEY and CDR2 is SVGAGI. The CDR3 is made up of 15 amino acids. CDR3 in DNA: TGTGCCAGCAGTGTCGGGACAGGGGTAAACTACGAGCAGTACTTC. Translated: CASSVGTGVNYEQYF.

The chain employs TRBV7-9 and TRBJ2-3; TRBD2 aligns across 14 bases. The ends lost 2 bases at V and 7 bases at J; junction bases unmatched: 14. From germline, CDR1 is SEHNR and CDR2 FQNEAQ (reference sequence). The CDR3 has 19 amino acids. Here the CDR3 DNA reads TGTGCCAGCAGCTTAACCGGGACTAGCGGGGGTCGGGTTGAGAATACGCAGTATTTT. Its protein is CASSLTGTSGGRVENTQYF.

The V call is TRBV6-5, the J call TRBJ1-5; D remains unclear. This CDR3 comprises 13 residues. Trimming stripped 0 bases from V and 7 bases from J, with 7 bases between. From germline, CDR1 is MNHEY and CDR2 SVGAGI. CDR3 bases: TGTGCCAGCAGTTACTCAGAGTCCCAGCCCCAGCATTTT. Amino acids: CASSYSESQPQHF.

The chain employs TRBV7-2 and TRBJ1-5, with D unresolved. The germline gives CDR1 SGHTA, CDR2 FQGNSA. V lost 1 base, J lost 0 bases, and 4 bases lay in between. The CDR3 is made up of 14 amino acids. DNA for the CDR3: TGTGCCAGCAGCTTAGGGGTTAGCAATCAGCCCCAGCATTTT. It codes for CASSLGVSNQPQHF. Looking up the rest from reference TRBV7-2 and TRBJ1-5 gives the full variable domain: GAGVSQSPSNKVTEKGKDVELRCDPISGHTALYWYRQSLGQGLEFLIYFQGNSAPDKSGLPSDRFSAERTGGSVSTLTIQRTQQEDSAVYLCASSLGVSNQPQHFGDGTRLSIL.

The chain links TRBV29-1 to TRBJ2-7; possibly TRBD1 for D (5 bases). The germline CDR1 and CDR2 sequences are SQVTM and ANQGSEA. Trimming cost V 7 bases and J 6 bases, with 16 bases left between them. This CDR3 is built from 12 residues. CDR3 nucleotides: TGCAGCGCCAAACCCGGTGGGGCCGAGCAGTACTTC. This codes for CSAKPGGAEQYF.